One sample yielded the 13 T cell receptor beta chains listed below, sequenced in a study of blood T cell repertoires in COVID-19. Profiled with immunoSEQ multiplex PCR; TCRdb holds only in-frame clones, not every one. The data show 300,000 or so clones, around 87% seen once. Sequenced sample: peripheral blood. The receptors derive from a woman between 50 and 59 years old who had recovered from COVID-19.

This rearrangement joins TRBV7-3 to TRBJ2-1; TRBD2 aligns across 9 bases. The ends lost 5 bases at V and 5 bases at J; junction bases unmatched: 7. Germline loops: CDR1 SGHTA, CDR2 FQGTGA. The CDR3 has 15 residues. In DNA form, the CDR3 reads TGTGCCAGCAGCCCCGGTCTAGCGGGGCACAATGAGCAGTTCTTC. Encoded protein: CASSPGLAGHNEQFF.

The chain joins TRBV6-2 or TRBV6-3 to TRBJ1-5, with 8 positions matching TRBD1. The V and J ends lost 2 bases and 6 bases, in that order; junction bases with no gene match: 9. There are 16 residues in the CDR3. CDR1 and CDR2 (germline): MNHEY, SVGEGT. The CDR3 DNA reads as TGTGCCAGCAGTTACGTTGGGGCAGGGGGCGGTCAGCCCCAGCATTTT. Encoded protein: CASSYVGAGGGQPQHF.

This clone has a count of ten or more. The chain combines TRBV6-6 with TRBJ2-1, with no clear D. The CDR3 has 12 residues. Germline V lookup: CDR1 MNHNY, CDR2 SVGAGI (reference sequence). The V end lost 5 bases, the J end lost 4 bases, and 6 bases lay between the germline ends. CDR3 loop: CASSPNYNEQFF. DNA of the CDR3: TGTGCCAGCAGTCCCAATTACAATGAGCAGTTCTTC.

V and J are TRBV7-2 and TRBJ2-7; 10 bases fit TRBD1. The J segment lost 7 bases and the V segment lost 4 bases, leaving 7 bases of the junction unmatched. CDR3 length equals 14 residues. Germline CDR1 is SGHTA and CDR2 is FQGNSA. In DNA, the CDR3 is TGTGCCAGCAGCTACGACAGGGGGCTTAAAGAGCAGTACTTC. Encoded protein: CASSYDRGLKEQYF.

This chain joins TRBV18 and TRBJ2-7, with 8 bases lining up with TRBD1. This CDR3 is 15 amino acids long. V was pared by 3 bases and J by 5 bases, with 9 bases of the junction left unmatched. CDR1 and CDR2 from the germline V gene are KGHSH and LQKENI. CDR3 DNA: TGTGCCAGCTCACCTGGGACAGGATCGGCCCACGAGCAGTACTTC. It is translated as CASSPGTGSAHEQYF.

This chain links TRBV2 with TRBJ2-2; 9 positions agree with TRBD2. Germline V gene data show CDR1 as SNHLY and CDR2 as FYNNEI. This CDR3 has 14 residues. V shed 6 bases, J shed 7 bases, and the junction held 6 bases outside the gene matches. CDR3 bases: TGTGCCAGCAGCAGCGGGGGGACGAACGGGGAGCTGTTTTTT. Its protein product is CASSSGGTNGELFF.

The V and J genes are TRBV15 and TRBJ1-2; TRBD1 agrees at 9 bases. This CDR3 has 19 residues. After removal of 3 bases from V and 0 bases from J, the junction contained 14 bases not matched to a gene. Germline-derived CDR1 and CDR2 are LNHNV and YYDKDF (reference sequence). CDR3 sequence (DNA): TGTGCCACCAGCAGCTTTTTAAACGACAGGGGGACTACTAACTATGGCTACACCTTC. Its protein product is CATSSFLNDRGTTNYGYTF.

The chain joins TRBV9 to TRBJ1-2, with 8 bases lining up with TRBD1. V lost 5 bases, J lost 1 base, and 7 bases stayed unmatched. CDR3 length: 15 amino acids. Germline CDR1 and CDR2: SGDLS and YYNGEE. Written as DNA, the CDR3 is TGTGCCAGCAGGGGACAGGTCCGCCGTAACTATGGCTACACCTTC. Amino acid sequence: CASRGQVRRNYGYTF.

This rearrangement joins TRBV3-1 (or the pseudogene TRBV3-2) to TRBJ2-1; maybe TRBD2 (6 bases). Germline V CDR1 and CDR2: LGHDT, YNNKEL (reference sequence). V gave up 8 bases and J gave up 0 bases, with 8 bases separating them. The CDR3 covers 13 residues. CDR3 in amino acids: CASGGYSYNEQFF. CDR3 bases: TGTGCCAGCGGGGGGTACTCCTACAATGAGCAGTTCTTC.

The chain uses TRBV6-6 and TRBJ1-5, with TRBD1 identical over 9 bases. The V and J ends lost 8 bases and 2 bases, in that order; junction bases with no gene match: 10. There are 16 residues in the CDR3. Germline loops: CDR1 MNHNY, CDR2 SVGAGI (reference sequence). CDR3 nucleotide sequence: TGTGCCAGCGAAACACAGGGGGCGAGCGGCAATCAGCCCCAGCATTTT. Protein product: CASETQGASGNQPQHF.

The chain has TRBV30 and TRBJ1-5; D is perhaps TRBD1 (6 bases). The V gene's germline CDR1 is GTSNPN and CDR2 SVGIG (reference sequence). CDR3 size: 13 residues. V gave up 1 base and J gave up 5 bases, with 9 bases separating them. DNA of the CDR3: TGTGCCTGGAGTGAAGGGGGGGATCAGCCCCAGCATTTT. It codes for CAWSEGGDQPQHF.

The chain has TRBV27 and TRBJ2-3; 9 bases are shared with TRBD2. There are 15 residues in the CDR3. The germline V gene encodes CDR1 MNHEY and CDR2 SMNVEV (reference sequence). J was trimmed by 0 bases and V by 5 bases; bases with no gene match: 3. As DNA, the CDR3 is TGTGCCAGCAGTGGACTAGCGATAAGCACAGATACGCAGTATTTT. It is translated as CASSGLAISTDTQYF.

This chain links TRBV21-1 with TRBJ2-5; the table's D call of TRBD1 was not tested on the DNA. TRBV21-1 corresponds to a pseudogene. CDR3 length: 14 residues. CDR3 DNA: TGTGCCAGCAGCAATGGGACACCTCAAGAGACCCAGTACTTC. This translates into CASSNGTPQETQYF.